This is a list of T cell receptor beta chains from one sample in a study of shared clonotypes between healthy human individuals. TCRdb's table, derived via immunoSEQ multiplex PCR, lists solely in-frame clones and lacks some. The repertoire holds 2 million or so clones, with 95% as singletons. Sequencing input: naive CD4+ T cells sorted from blood. The receptors were gathered from a man between 18 and 35 years old in good health. The CDR3 runs from the conserved cysteine through the conserved F or W. Fields, in order: CDR3 protein, CDR3 DNA, CDR3 length, D gene, clone size, V gene, J gene. A D gene is named only where the DNA matches it firmly. The size field is filled for only some rows; it gives once, few, many or a size class.

CASSRRSTDTQYF	TGCGCCAGCAGTCGGAGAAGCACAGATACGCAGTATTTT	13	-	-	TRBV10-1	TRBJ2-3
CASSEYRTSGEQFF	TGCGCCAGCAGTGAGTATCGGACTAGCGGCGAGCAGTTCTTC	14	TRBD2	-	TRBV10-1	TRBJ2-1
CASSGELAGPYEQYF	TGTGCCAGCAGTGGAGAACTAGCGGGGCCCTACGAGCAGTACTTC	15	TRBD2	-	TRBV6-1	TRBJ2-7
CASSPGTSRYNEQFF	TGTGCCAGCAGCCCCGGGACTAGCAGATACAATGAGCAGTTCTTC	15	TRBD2	few	TRBV7-9	TRBJ2-1
CASSPSQDGYYGYTF	TGTGCCAGCTCACCGAGTCAGGACGGATACTATGGCTACACCTTC	15	-	-	TRBV18	TRBJ1-2
CAISDRVNRQNNGYTF	TGTGCCATCAGTGACCGCGTCAACAGGCAGAATAATGGCTACACCTTC	16	-	-	TRBV10-3	TRBJ1-2
CASSSLYRGSDGYTF	TGTGCCAGCAGCTCTTTGTACAGGGGAAGTGATGGCTACACCTTC	15	TRBD1	-	TRBV5-4	TRBJ1-2
CASTGQRSLNEQFF	TGTGCCAGCACGGGACAGAGGTCCCTCAATGAGCAGTTCTTC	14	TRBD1	-	TRBV2	TRBJ2-1
CASSPSGRGRDTQYF	TGTGCCAGCAGCCCCTCCGGACGGGGGAGAGATACGCAGTATTTT	15	-	-	TRBV7-9	TRBJ2-3
CASSLGLGGNTGELFF	TGTGCCAGCAGCTTAGGATTGGGGGGGAACACCGGGGAGCTGTTTTTT	16	-	once	TRBV5-4	TRBJ2-2
CASSTSPRDTQYF	TGTGCCAGCAGCACCTCCCCCCGAGATACGCAGTATTTT	13	-	-	TRBV9	TRBJ2-3
CASSPPAGPSTDTQYF	TGTGCCAGCTCACCACCGGCAGGGCCTAGCACAGATACGCAGTATTTT	16	-	once	TRBV18	TRBJ2-3
CASKAAPDMNTEAFF	TGCGCCAGCAAAGCAGCCCCAGACATGAACACTGAAGCTTTCTTT	15	-	-	TRBV5-1	TRBJ1-1
CASRAVQRTDTQYF	TGTGCCAGCAGGGCGGTTCAACGCACAGATACGCAGTATTTT	14	-	-	TRBV2	TRBJ2-3
CASSRTQGETQYF	TGTGCCAGCAGCAGAACCCAGGGGGAGACCCAGTACTTC	13	-	-	TRBV5-6	TRBJ2-5
CASSQVRGAGKNSPLHF	TGCGCCAGCAGCCAAGTCAGAGGAGCGGGAAAAAATTCACCCCTCCACTTT	17	-	once	TRBV4-3	TRBJ1-6
CASSVASGYFNEQYF	TGTGCCAGCAGCGTAGCGTCCGGGTACTTTAACGAGCAGTACTTC	15	-	once	TRBV9	TRBJ2-7
CASSGTAPIQPQHF	TGTGCCAGCAGTGGGACCGCCCCAATTCAGCCCCAGCATTTT	14	-	-	TRBV2	TRBJ1-5
CAWSAQRGGNNEQFF	TGTGCCTGGAGTGCCCAACGGGGGGGAAACAATGAGCAGTTCTTC	15	TRBD2	-	TRBV30	TRBJ2-1
CASGRDSLMNTEAFF	TGCGCCAGCGGCCGGGACAGCCTCATGAACACTGAAGCTTTCTTT	15	TRBD1	-	TRBV5-1	TRBJ1-1
CSVVGQGWDGYTF	TGCAGCGTTGTGGGACAGGGTTGGGATGGCTACACCTTC	13	TRBD1	once	TRBV29-1	TRBJ1-2
CASSFNRDGYTF	TGCGCCAGCAGCTTTAATAGGGACGGCTACACCTTC	12	-	once	TRBV5-1	TRBJ1-2
CASSLGDSSYEQYF	TGTGCCAGCAGTTTGGGGGACAGTTCCTACGAGCAGTACTTC	14	TRBD1	-	TRBV27	TRBJ2-7
CASIPGTAGANVLTF	TGTGCCAGCATTCCAGGGACAGCTGGGGCCAACGTCCTGACTTTC	15	TRBD1	-	TRBV6-1	TRBJ2-6
CASSVGELYNEQFF	TGTGCCAGCAGCGTAGGGGAGTTGTACAATGAGCAGTTCTTC	14	-	-	TRBV9	TRBJ2-1
CASSRPPTGGGGEQYF	TGTGCCAGCAGCAGGCCACCGACAGGGGGCGGGGGCGAGCAGTACTTC	16	TRBD1	-	TRBV5-6	TRBJ2-7
CASSLSGGWQETQYF	TGTGCCAGCAGCTTATCAGGGGGGTGGCAAGAGACCCAGTACTTC	15	-	-	TRBV7-3	TRBJ2-5
CASSHGHATYNEQFF	TGCGCCAGCAGCCACGGACATGCGACCTACAATGAGCAGTTCTTC	15	-	-	TRBV4-1	TRBJ2-1
CASSLGDRGFEKLFF	TGTGCCAGCAGCCTAGGAGACAGGGGGTTTGAAAAACTGTTTTTT	15	TRBD1	-	TRBV7-6	TRBJ1-4
CASSGTGARGETQYF	TGTGCCAGCAGTGGAACAGGGGCCAGGGGGGAGACCCAGTACTTC	15	TRBD1	-	TRBV2	TRBJ2-5
CAISRGEGTEAFF	TGTGCCATCAGCCGGGGGGAAGGGACTGAAGCTTTCTTT	13	-	-	TRBV10-3	TRBJ1-1
CASSQRQGRSEKLFF	TGTGCCAGCAGTCAAAGACAGGGAAGGTCGGAAAAACTGTTTTTT	15	TRBD1	-	TRBV6-5	TRBJ1-4
CASSESGTPRGETQYF	TGTGCCAGCAGTGAGAGCGGGACACCCAGGGGAGAGACCCAGTACTTC	16	-	-	TRBV6-1	TRBJ2-5
CASSRLGDYEQYF	TGCGCCAGCAGCCGGCTAGGTGACTACGAGCAGTACTTC	13	-	-	TRBV4-1	TRBJ2-7
CASSLYGAGGSLVEKLFF	TGTGCCAGCAGCCTTTATGGGGCAGGGGGCTCCTTGGTGGAAAAACTGTTTTTT	18	TRBD1	-	TRBV5-6	TRBJ1-4
CASSPRRAGTYEQYF	TGTGCCAGCAGCCCCCGGAGAGCGGGGACTTACGAGCAGTACTTC	15	TRBD2	-	TRBV6-5	TRBJ2-7
CASSPDSSNQPQHF	TGTGCCAGCTCACCCGACAGTAGCAATCAGCCCCAGCATTTT	14	-	-	TRBV18	TRBJ1-5
CASRRGGKNTEAFF	TGTGCCAGCCGACGCGGGGGAAAGAACACTGAAGCTTTCTTT	14	-	-	TRBV6-1	TRBJ1-1
CASSQDRIGQGISLSGNTIYF	TGCGCCAGCAGCCAAGATCGGATTGGGCAGGGTATCTCTCTCTCTGGAAACACCATATATTTT	21	-	-	TRBV4-1	TRBJ1-3
CASSPEALDGYTF	TGTGCCAGCTCACCGGAAGCTTTGGATGGCTACACCTTC	13	-	-	TRBV18	TRBJ1-2
CASTGTGSVSNQPQHF	TGTGCCAGTACCGGGACAGGGAGCGTCAGCAATCAGCCCCAGCATTTT	16	TRBD1	-	TRBV19	TRBJ1-5
CASSMERGNQPQHF	TGTGCCAGTAGTATGGAGCGGGGCAATCAGCCCCAGCATTTT	14	-	-	TRBV19	TRBJ1-5
CASSPVENSLYEQYF	TGTGCCAGCAGTCCAGTTGAAAATTCGCTCTACGAGCAGTACTTC	15	-	-	TRBV28	TRBJ2-7
CASSSYRGPRQPQHF	TGTGCCAGCAGTTCATACAGGGGGCCTCGTCAGCCCCAGCATTTT	15	TRBD1	-	TRBV28	TRBJ1-5
CASRRTGGYEQYF	TGTGCCAGCAGACGGACAGGAGGCTACGAGCAGTACTTC	13	TRBD1	-	TRBV6-1	TRBJ2-7
CASSLSGPFGEQFF	TGTGCCAGCAGCCTTAGCGGTCCCTTCGGTGAGCAGTTCTTC	14	-	-	TRBV7-2	TRBJ2-1
CASSIQQGSYNEQFF	TGTGCCAGTAGTATACAACAGGGCTCCTACAATGAGCAGTTCTTC	15	-	few	TRBV19	TRBJ2-1
CSSGTRDEQFF	TGCAGTTCGGGGACGAGGGATGAGCAGTTCTTC	11	-	-	TRBV20-1	TRBJ2-1